Listed below are T cell receptor beta chains from one sample, sequenced in a study of OX40 agonist ivuxolimab in advanced cancers. Assay: immunoSEQ multiplex PCR; the TCRdb copy retains only in-frame clones and omits some. The data hold about 77,000 clones, with under 90% observed a single time. The input for sequencing was CD4+ or CD8+ T cells sorted from blood, taken in a trial of the OX40 agonist ivuxolimab. These receptors originate from an adult with an advanced solid tumor such as melanoma, head and neck, liver or kidney cancer. Each CDR3 is given with its conserved first and last residue. A D gene is named only where the DNA matches it firmly. The size of a clone is reported for some rows only, either as once, few or many, or as a class for expanded clones.

D	size	V	J	CDR3	DNA
TRBD2	NA	TRBV28	TRBJ2-1	CASSWFTGGSYNEQFF	TGTGCCAGCAGTTGGTTCACGGGAGGCTCCTACAATGAGCAGTTCTTC
NA	NA	TRBV25-1	TRBJ1-1	CASSRSGSPEAFF	TGTGCCAGCAGTCGTTCAGGGAGCCCTGAAGCTTTCTTT
NA	NA	TRBV7-2	TRBJ2-5	CASSSIQETQYF	TGTGCCAGCAGCTCAATCCAAGAGACCCAGTACTTC
NA	NA	TRBV5-6	TRBJ2-1	CASSLSPTAYNEQFF	TGTGCCAGCAGCTTGTCGCCGACCGCCTACAATGAGCAGTTCTTC
TRBD1	NA	TRBV7-2	TRBJ1-2	CASSPPGGSYTF	TGTGCCAGCAGCCCCCCAGGGGGGAGCTACACCTTC
TRBD1	NA	TRBV5-4	TRBJ1-6	CASSLGTGWGSPLHF	TGTGCCAGCAGCCTTGGGACAGGGTGGGGTTCACCCCTCCACTTT
TRBD2	NA	TRBV30	TRBJ2-5	CAWSREVSQETQYF	TGTGCCTGGAGTCGGGAGGTGTCCCAAGAGACCCAGTACTTC
TRBD2	NA	TRBV2	TRBJ2-1	CASEPGLADNEQFF	TGTGCCAGCGAACCGGGACTAGCGGACAATGAGCAGTTCTTC
TRBD1	once	TRBV27	TRBJ2-7	CASRRDSQYVQYF	TGTGCCAGCAGAAGGGACAGCCAATACGTGCAGTACTTC
NA	NA	TRBV5-6	TRBJ1-1	CASSLRVGWAFF	TGTGCCAGCAGCTTGAGGGTCGGGTGGGCTTTCTTT
NA	NA	TRBV7-9	TRBJ1-4	CASSLPGGNEKLFF	TGTGCCAGCAGCTTACCCGGGGGAAATGAAAAACTGTTTTTT
NA	NA	TRBV9	TRBJ2-7	CASSVGQGGFYEQYF	TGTGCCAGCAGCGTTGGCCAGGGGGGCTTTTACGAGCAGTACTTC
NA	NA	TRBV2	TRBJ2-5	CASSEGTGGTQYF	TGTGCCAGCAGTGAGGGAACGGGCGGGACCCAGTACTTC
NA	NA	TRBV19	TRBJ1-3	CASRNRAGGNTIYF	TGTGCCAGTAGGAACAGGGCAGGTGGAAACACCATATATTTT
NA	NA	TRBV11-3	TRBJ1-1	CASSLEEGRAFF	TGTGCCAGCAGCTTAGAGGAAGGGAGGGCTTTCTTT
NA	NA	TRBV15	TRBJ1-1	CATSREQTNTEAFF	TGTGCCACCAGCAGAGAACAGACGAACACTGAAGCTTTCTTT
NA	NA	TRBV6-5	TRBJ2-5	CASSYSPDSQETQYF	TGTGCCAGCAGTTACTCCCCCGACAGTCAAGAGACCCAGTACTTC
NA	NA	TRBV5-1	TRBJ2-3	CASSLAGADTQYF	TGCGCCAGCAGCTTGGCGGGAGCAGATACGCAGTATTTT
NA	NA	TRBV30	TRBJ2-3	CAWSRGEVKNTQYF	TGTGCCTGGAGTCGTGGAGAAGTCAAAAATACGCAGTATTTT
TRBD1	NA	TRBV7-8	TRBJ2-2	CASSSDRVVGELFF	TGTGCCAGCAGCTCGGACAGGGTGGTCGGGGAGCTGTTTTTT
TRBD1	NA	TRBV2	TRBJ1-2	CASSEGQGAPYGYTF	TGTGCCAGCAGTGAAGGGCAGGGGGCCCCCTATGGCTACACCTTC
NA	NA	TRBV4-1	TRBJ1-2	CASSLQDTNYGYTF	TGCGCCAGCAGCTTACAGGACACCAACTATGGCTACACCTTC
NA	NA	TRBV23-1	TRBJ2-1	CAHLRIRSYNEQFF	TGCGCCCACCTCAGGATAAGGTCCTACAATGAGCAGTTCTTC
NA	NA	TRBV11-3	TRBJ2-1	CASSFGLYNEQFF	TGTGCCAGCAGCTTCGGCCTCTACAATGAGCAGTTCTTC
TRBD1	NA	TRBV19	TRBJ1-4	CASRRDRGDEKLFF	TGTGCCAGTAGGAGGGACAGGGGCGATGAAAAACTGTTTTTT
NA	NA	TRBV18	TRBJ1-1	CASSPGGPNFKAFF	TGTGCCAGCTCACCGGGAGGGCCGAACTTTAAAGCTTTCTTT
TRBD1	NA	TRBV4-2	TRBJ1-2	CASSHQGDYGYTF	TGTGCCAGCAGCCACCAGGGGGACTATGGCTACACCTTC
NA	few	TRBV5-1	TRBJ2-7	CASSFDRPYEQYF	TGCGCCAGCAGCTTCGACAGGCCTTACGAGCAGTACTTC
NA	NA	TRBV6-5	TRBJ1-1	CASGQGNTEAFF	TGTGCCAGCGGTCAGGGAAACACTGAAGCTTTCTTT
NA	NA	TRBV18	TRBJ1-5	CASSPPISNQPQHF	TGTGCCAGCTCACCTCCCATCTCCAATCAGCCCCAGCATTTT
TRBD1	NA	TRBV5-1	TRBJ1-6	CASSLNRGNSPLHF	TGCGCCAGCAGCTTGAACAGGGGTAATTCACCCCTCCACTTT
NA	NA	TRBV6-6	TRBJ1-1	CASTRQFNTEAFF	TGTGCCAGCACCCGACAGTTTAACACTGAAGCTTTCTTT
NA	NA	TRBV7-2	TRBJ1-1	CASSLEGPNTEAFF	TGTGCCAGCAGCTTAGAGGGCCCGAACACTGAAGCTTTCTTT
TRBD2	few	TRBV5-1	TRBJ2-1	CASSLVSGGDNEQFF	TGCGCCAGCAGCTTGGTTAGCGGGGGGGACAATGAGCAGTTCTTC
NA	NA	TRBV29-1	TRBJ2-5	CSVTGREETQYF	TGCAGCGTGACAGGGAGGGAGGAGACCCAGTACTTC
NA	NA	TRBV19	TRBJ2-3	CASIGRGTRTDTQYF	TGTGCCAGTATCGGCAGGGGGACTAGGACAGATACGCAGTATTTT
NA	NA	TRBV21-1	TRBJ1-1	CASSKEEGAGAEAFF	TGTGCCAGCAGCAAAGAAGAGGGGGCTGGGGCTGAAGCTTTCTTT
NA	NA	TRBV30	TRBJ1-2	CAWREKGSYNYGYTF	TGTGCCTGGAGGGAGAAAGGGTCCTATAACTATGGCTACACCTTC
TRBD1	NA	TRBV28	TRBJ1-1	CASRGQVDGTEAFF	TGTGCCAGCAGGGGACAGGTCGATGGCACTGAAGCTTTCTTT
NA	NA	TRBV6-6	TRBJ2-5	CASSPGLQQYF	TGTGCCAGCAGCCCAGGACTCCAACAGTACTTC
NA	NA	TRBV4-1	TRBJ1-1	CASSPVLPSRAFF	TGCGCCAGCAGCCCAGTCCTCCCCAGCCGAGCTTTCTTT
NA	NA	TRBV6-4	TRBJ1-5	CASSGTVNQPQHF	TGTGCCAGCAGCGGGACGGTGAATCAGCCCCAGCATTTT
NA	NA	TRBV6-5	TRBJ1-3	CASSGALSGNTIYF	TGTGCCAGCAGTGGGGCCCTGTCTGGAAACACCATATATTTT
NA	NA	TRBV7-9	TRBJ2-1	CASSLTGTGRNEQFF	TGTGCCAGCAGCTTAACTGGGACCGGCCGCAATGAGCAGTTCTTC
NA	NA	TRBV10-1	TRBJ2-7	CASQRHKLQYF	TGCGCCAGTCAACGCCACAAGTTACAGTACTTC
TRBD2	NA	TRBV5-4	TRBJ2-1	CASSSGGASSYNEQFF	TGTGCCAGCAGCTCGGGGGGGGCAAGCTCCTACAATGAGCAGTTCTTC
TRBD1	NA	TRBV2	TRBJ1-5	CASSDRVTNQPQHF	TGTGCCAGCAGCGACAGGGTTACTAATCAGCCCCAGCATTTT
NA	NA	TRBV6-6	TRBJ1-4	CASSGPYATNEKLFF	TGTGCCAGCTCCGGGCCTTATGCAACTAATGAAAAACTGTTTTTT
TRBD1	once	TRBV5-1	TRBJ2-2	CASSLVGTGSTGELFF	TGCGCCAGCAGCTTGGTGGGGACAGGGTCCACCGGGGAGCTGTTTTTT
TRBD1	NA	TRBV30	TRBJ1-6	CAWSEAGGIRPPLHF	TGTGCCTGGAGTGAGGCAGGGGGAATTCGGCCACCCCTCCACTTT
NA	NA	TRBV6-1	TRBJ1-5	CASSETRWGARQPQHF	TGTGCCAGCAGTGAAACCAGGTGGGGGGCGCGACAGCCCCAGCATTTT
NA	once	TRBV2	TRBJ2-5	CASSEVLAEETQYF	TGTGCCAGCAGTGAAGTCTTGGCGGAAGAGACCCAGTACTTC